The 7 T cell receptor beta chains below all came from one sample that was sequenced in a study of cytomegalovirus exposure and HLA in healthy donors. In the PCR, 60 Vbeta and 13 Jbeta primers were used. This table comes from immunoSEQ multiplex PCR, and its TCRdb copy is limited to in-frame clones, with some not included. The data hold about 100,000 clones, with approximately 80% observed a single time. Input material: PBMCs. These receptors were taken from a woman in her late teens or twenties in good health and CMV-seronegative.

This chain connects TRBV25-1 to TRBJ1-4; 7 nucleotides align to TRBD1. The CDR3 spans 13 residues. J lost 6 bases, V lost 7 bases, and 5 bases had no gene match. The germline gives CDR1 MGHDK, CDR2 SYGVNS. DNA of the CDR3: TGTGCCAGCACGCCCAGGGGGGATGAAAAACTGTTTTTT. It is translated as CASTPRGDEKLFF.

The rearrangement uses TRBV5-1 and TRBJ2-2; D uncertain. Trimming stripped 6 bases from V and 7 bases from J, with 19 bases between. CDR3 length: 15 amino acids. Germline V gene lookup returns CDR1 SGHRS and CDR2 YFSETQ. The CDR3 DNA reads TGCGCCAGCAACCAGAACGGAGCTGAGAGCGGGGAGCTGTTTTTT. As protein: CASNQNGAESGELFF.

V and J are TRBV5-1 and TRBJ1-1; D call uncertain. Germline V gene sequence: CDR1 SGHRS, CDR2 YFSETQ. V was pared by 1 base and J by 0 bases, with 7 bases between. CDR3 length: 14 residues. CDR3 in amino acids: CASSLRTVNTEAFF. In DNA form, the CDR3 reads TGCGCCAGCAGCTTGCGTACGGTGAACACTGAAGCTTTCTTT.

The rearrangement links TRBV30 to TRBJ1-5, with a tentative D call TRBD1 (5 bases). CDR1 GTSNPN and CDR2 SVGIG come from the germline V gene (reference sequence). CDR3 size: 15 residues. The ends were cut back, 0 bases at V and 4 bases at J, with 13 bases in the middle. The CDR3: CAWSVRGKGNQPQHF. CDR3 DNA: TGTGCCTGGAGTGTACGGGGGAAGGGAAATCAGCCCCAGCATTTT. Combining the CDR3 with reference TRBV30 and TRBJ1-5 gives the whole variable domain SQTIHQWPATLVQPVGSPLSLECTVEGTSNPNLYWYRQAAGRGLQLLFYSVGIGQISSEVPQNLSASRPQDRQFILSSKKLLLSDSGFYLCAWSVRGKGNQPQHFGDGTRLSIL.

This clone was observed a few times. This chain connects TRBV6-5 to TRBJ2-6; D gene ambiguous. The V gene lost 6 bases and the J gene lost 4 bases, with 13 bases spanning the gap. The CDR3 loop spans 15 amino acids. Germline V gene lookup returns CDR1 MNHEY and CDR2 SVGAGI. This chain's CDR3 is CASRPMWAGANVLTF. In DNA, the CDR3 is TGTGCCAGCAGACCCATGTGGGCCGGGGCCAACGTCCTGACTTTC.

This clone was seen a single time. The V and J genes are TRBV10-1 and TRBJ2-3, with unresolved D. This CDR3 is 16 amino acids long. The V gene's germline CDR1 is WNHNN and CDR2 SYGVQD (reference sequence). Trimming left V 0 bases short and J 0 bases short, with 10 bases between. The CDR3 DNA is TGCGCCAGCAGTGAGTCGGCAGGCCCTAGCACAGATACGCAGTATTTT. Protein sequence: CASSESAGPSTDTQYF.

The chain has TRBV7-9 and TRBJ1-1, with 7 bases fitting TRBD1. Per germline, CDR1 SEHNR and CDR2 FQNEAQ (reference sequence). J gave up 1 base and V 1 base, and 9 bases lay outside the gene matches. The CDR3 is made up of 17 amino acids. The CDR3 DNA sequence: TGTGCCAGCAGCTTAGGACAGGGAATGGGGGAGAACACTGAAGCTTTCTTT. Encoded protein: CASSLGQGMGENTEAFF.